This TCR beta chain was recovered during a study of cytomegalovirus exposure and HLA in healthy donors. Study-level points and caveats: Later work found most CMV-associated TCR beta chains apparently HLA-restricted.

Primers included in the PCR were 60 Vbeta and 13 Jbeta primers. Generated by immunoSEQ multiplex PCR, the TCRdb table keeps only in-frame clones and is missing some. The repertoire has about 150,000 clones, approximately 10% of them found once; the top ten carry more than 6.5%. The CDR3 extends over 16 amino acids. V trimming: 3 bases; J trimming: 1 base; junction bases outside the gene matches: 7. CDR1 is LNHDA and CDR2 is SQIVND in the germline V gene (reference sequence). A few counts support this clone. Its antigen is undetermined. The clonotype originates from a woman aged 40 to 55 in good health and CMV-seropositive. Sequencing was done on a sample of PBMCs. V and J are TRBV19 and TRBJ1-1; 8 positions agree with TRBD1. The CDR3 sequence: CASSIRGQGPNTEAFF. CDR3 DNA: TGTGCCAGTAGTATTAGAGGACAGGGACCGAACACTGAAGCTTTCTTT. Based on the CDR3 plus reference TRBV19 and TRBJ1-1, the full variable domain is DGGITQSPKYLFRKEGQNVTLSCEQNLNHDAMYWYRQDPGQGLRLIYYSQIVNDFQKGDIAEGYSVSREKKESFPLTVTSAQKNPTAFYLCASSIRGQGPNTEAFFGQGTRLTVV.